The 29 T cell receptor beta chains reported below all come from one sample, sequenced in a study of tumor-infiltrating lymphocytes in primary liver carcinoma. Priming with a constant-region primer yielded TCR beta cDNA from around 540 ng total RNA. Employing slightly modified ARM-PCR, three nested multiplex PCR rounds were run, and these gave rise to the TCR beta libraries. TRBV1-TRBV30 forward and Cbeta reverse primers drove the first two roughly 10-cycle rounds. TCRdb reprocessed the multiplex PCR reads with MiXCR, giving one entry per CDR3 protein. The sample records 300,000 to 350,000 distinct CDR3 sequences, around three fifths being singletons. RNA isolated from unsorted whole blood supplied the blood RNA, with germline DNA also extracted. Material for sequencing was peripheral blood. The receptor source for this set is a woman aged 30 to 39 with primary liver carcinoma and hepatitis B virus infection.

With respect to this clonotype: This may stem from a read error, because a much larger clone lies one nucleotide away. The CDR3 spells CASGLAGMNTEAFF. Written as DNA, the CDR3 is TGTGCCAGCGGTCTCGCTGGGATGAACACTGAAGCTTTCTTT. The genes are TRBV14 and TRBJ1-1; D remains ambiguous. The germline gives CDR1 SGHDN, CDR2 FVKESK. The CDR3 runs 14 residues. Trimming shortened V by 8 bases and J by 0 bases, and 13 bases separated the two germline ends.

This clonotype has more than one count but fewer than ten. The chain links TRBV6-6 to TRBJ1-1, with TRBD1 matching over 7 bases. The germline V gene has CDR1 MNHNY and CDR2 SVGAGI (reference sequence). The length of the CDR3 is 13 residues. The V gene end was trimmed by 2 bases and the J gene end by 7 bases; junction bases not matched to a gene: 4. CDR3 in amino acids: CASSYPGQFEAFF. CDR3 nucleotides: TGTGCCAGCAGTTACCCGGGACAGTTTGAAGCTTTCTTT.

This clonotype was counted ten times or more. The rearrangement links TRBV4-2 to TRBJ2-5; TRBD2 might be the D (5 bases). V was trimmed by 0 bases and J by 5 bases, leaving 13 bases between them. The CDR3 has 15 residues. Germline CDR1 LGHNA, CDR2 YNFKEQ. The CDR3 sequence: CASSQDGPRGETQYF. CDR3 DNA: TGTGCCAGCAGCCAAGATGGGCCCCGAGGGGAGACCCAGTACTTC.

This clonotype appeared a few times. In DNA, the CDR3 is TGTGCCAGCAGGGACCCACAGGGTCATAATGAAAAACTGTTTTTT. Amino acid sequence: CASRDPQGHNEKLFF. The chain recombines TRBV12-3 or TRBV12-4 with TRBJ1-4; D is possibly TRBD1 (6 bases). The V and J ends lost 6 bases and 4 bases respectively, with 15 bases between them. CDR3 length: 15 residues.

Details on this clonotype: No conserved phenylalanine or tryptophan ends this CDR3, so it is likely a read error. The J gene is TRBJ2-1, the V gene TRBV6-5, with D tentatively TRBD1 (6 bases). Germline-derived CDR1 and CDR2 are MNHEY and SVGAGI. The CDR3 is 17 residues long. Trimming pared 0 bases from V and 7 bases from J, leaving 19 bases between. The chain's CDR3 is CASSYSSGTRKANEQFL. The CDR3 nucleotides read TGTGCCAGCAGTTACTCCTCCGGGACAAGGAAGGCAAATGAGCAGTTCCTC.

This clonotype was recorded only once. The V call is TRBV6-1, the J call TRBJ1-2, with D possibly TRBD1 on 5 matching bases. CDR3 length: 13 residues. The germline V gene encodes CDR1 MNHNS and CDR2 SASEGT. CDR3 in DNA: TGTGCAAACAGTGAACGGTGGGGCAATGGCTACACCTTC. Translating it yields CANSERWGNGYTF.

V usage is TRBV7-8 and J usage is TRBJ1-1; no firm D call. V lost 5 bases and J 5 bases, leaving 12 bases between the germline ends. The CDR3 covers 13 residues. Per germline, CDR1 SGHVS and CDR2 FQNEAQ. The CDR3 sequence: CASSPSGVTEAFF. CDR3 nucleotide sequence: TGTGCCAGCAGCCCATCCGGGGTGACTGAAGCTTTCTTT. Looking up the rest from reference TRBV7-8 and TRBJ1-1 gives the full variable domain: GAGVSQSPRYKVAKRGQDVALRCDPISGHVSLFWYQQALGQGPEFLTYFQNEAQLDKSGLPSDRFFAERPEGSVSTLKIQRTQQEDSAVYLCASSPSGVTEAFFGQGTRLTVV.

In this sample, this clonotype turned up many times. The chain joins TRBV11-2 to TRBJ1-1; no firm D call. The CDR3 has 14 amino acids. Germline V CDR1 and CDR2: SGHAT, FQNNGV. V was trimmed by 4 bases and J by 0 bases, leaving 9 bases between them. The CDR3 is CASSSISLNTEAFF. CDR3 DNA sequence: TGTGCCAGCAGCTCCATATCGCTGAACACTGAAGCTTTCTTT.

The gene calls are TRBV5-1 and TRBJ1-2, with D maybe TRBD1 (6 bases). The V end lost 3 bases, the J end lost 5 bases, and 8 bases lay between the germline ends. The CDR3 spans 12 residues. Germline CDR1 SGHRS, CDR2 YFSETQ. The CDR3 DNA reads TGCGCCAGCAGCTGGGACACGTATGGCTACACCTTC. It translates to CASSWDTYGYTF.

V gene TRBV24-1 combines with J gene TRBJ2-3, with no clear D. CDR1 and CDR2 (germline): KGHDR, SFDVKD. The CDR3 runs to 12 residues. V was cut by 9 bases and J by 10 bases, with 16 bases left in between. The CDR3, as DNA: TGTGCCACCGGAGAAGCCGGTAAGGCGCAGTATTTT. It encodes CATGEAGKAQYF.

Worth noting for this clonotype: Germline and junction disagree at one end, which may indicate a read error. This sequence joins TRBV14 and TRBJ2-1; TRBD1 agrees at 8 bases. Germline V lookup: CDR1 SGHDN, CDR2 FVKESK. This CDR3 has 19 residues. The DNA for the CDR3 is TGTGCCAACAGCCCTACAGGACAGGGTCCCTCTCGTGTGGGCAGTGAGCAGTTCTTC. As protein: CANSPTGQGPSRVGSEQFF.

This clonotype turned up a few times. The chain carries TRBV4-3 and TRBJ1-2, with a weak D call TRBD1 (5 bases). The germline V gene has CDR1 LGHNA and CDR2 YSLEER. The V end lost 3 bases, the J end lost 8 bases, and 22 bases lay between the germline ends. CDR3 length: 16 amino acids. The CDR3 protein is CASSHQGTVLEEGYTF. The CDR3 DNA sequence: TGCGCCAGCAGCCATCAGGGTACAGTTTTGGAGGAAGGCTACACCTTC.

V and J are TRBV28 and TRBJ2-1; D possibly matches TRBD1 or TRBD2 (5 bases each). Germline values: CDR1 MDHEN, CDR2 SYDVKM. CDR3 length: 16 amino acids. Trimming removed 6 bases from V and 6 bases from J, with 21 bases in between. Written as DNA, the CDR3 is TGTGCCAGCAGCTTGACATCGGGACCAAATATCAATGAGCAGTTCTTC. The encoded protein is CASSLTSGPNINEQFF.

In regard to this clonotype: A much bigger clone sits one base away, suggesting this may be a read error. This rearrangement joins TRBV29-1 to TRBJ2-7; 7 bases align to TRBD1. The CDR3 covers 13 residues. Unmatched junction bases numbered 7, after V lost 6 bases and J lost 2 bases. Per the germline V gene, CDR1 is SQVTM and CDR2 is ANQGSEA. The CDR3 coding sequence is TGCAGCGTGGCCACACAGGGGACCTACGAGCAGTACTTC. Its translation: CSVATQGTYEQYF.

A note on this clonotype: Mismatch with germline at one junction end may stem from a read error. The chain couples TRBV13 to TRBJ2-1; TRBD2 aligns across 8 bases. From germline, CDR1 is PRHDT and CDR2 FYEKMQ (reference sequence). The CDR3 is 17 residues long. The CDR3 here is CASSLGRAGALARGQSF. CDR3 nucleotide sequence: TGTGCCAGCAGCTTAGGCCGAGCGGGAGCCTTGGCTAGAGGGCAGTCCTTC. Using reference TRBV13 and TRBJ2-1 for the parts outside the CDR3, the full variable domain is AAGVIQSPRHLIKEKRETATLKCYPIPRHDTVYWYQQGPGQDPQFLISFYEKMQSDKGSIPDRFSAQQFSDYHSELNMSSLELGDSALYFCASSLGRAGALARGQSFGPGTRLTVL.

The rearrangement uses TRBV5-4 and TRBJ2-1; D is unclear. Germline CDR1 reads SGHNT; CDR2 reads YYREEE (reference sequence). The CDR3 runs 16 residues. The ends were cut back, 0 bases at V and 0 bases at J, with 10 bases in the middle. CDR3 sequence: CASSLAGGRSYNEQFF. The CDR3, as DNA: TGTGCCAGCAGCTTGGCGGGTGGCCGCTCCTACAATGAGCAGTTCTTC.

Concerning this clonotype: Just one base apart from a much larger clone, this may be a read error. The rearrangement links TRBV12-3 or TRBV12-4 to TRBJ2-2; 8 bases line up with TRBD1. This CDR3 spans 16 amino acids. The junction had 11 bases not matched to a gene; V was cut back by 7 bases and J by 4 bases. CDR3 amino acids: CASTERTGSCTGELFF. The CDR3 nucleotides read TGTGCCAGCACCGAGAGGACAGGGTCGTGCACCGGGGAGCTGTTTTTT.

The table lists this clonotype with many counts. In DNA, the CDR3 is TGTGCCAGCAGTCTTCAGGGTCCCGACACTGAAGCTTTCTTT. It encodes CASSLQGPDTEAFF. V is TRBV12-3 or TRBV12-4 and J is TRBJ1-1, with a weak D call TRBD1 (5 bases). V lost 5 bases and J lost 3, with 13 bases in between. This CDR3 has 14 residues.

Turning to this clonotype: A read error may produce the germline difference seen at one junction end. V usage is TRBV13 and J usage is TRBJ2-2; maybe TRBD2 (5 bases). The V gene's germline CDR1 is PRHDT and CDR2 FYEKMQ (reference sequence). The CDR3 is made up of 15 amino acids. The CDR3 protein is CASSLKNMNTGELYF. Written as DNA, the CDR3 is TGTGCCAGCAGCTTGAAAAACATGAACACCGGGGAGCTGTATTTT.

This chain links TRBV4-1 with TRBJ2-1, with a possible D match to TRBD2 (5 bases). The V end was cut by 2 bases, the J end by 7 bases, with 18 bases between. In germline, CDR1 is MGHRA, CDR2 YSYEKL. CDR3 length: 16 amino acids. The DNA of the CDR3 is TGCGCCAGCAGCCAAACCGGAACTAGGGATTGGAATGAGCAGTTCTTC. Residues: CASSQTGTRDWNEQFF.

This clonotype turned up a few times. The CDR3 DNA sequence: TGTGCCATCAGTTCTCTCGGGGGCGACGAGCAGTACTTC. Amino acid sequence: CAISSLGGDEQYF. The rearrangement links TRBV10-3 to TRBJ2-7; D might be TRBD1 or TRBD2, each matching 6 bases. Germline V CDR1 and CDR2: ENHRY, SYGVKD. V was shortened by 5 bases and J by 5 bases, with 13 bases between the two germline ends. There are 13 residues in the CDR3.

Turning to this clonotype: A clone one base away is much larger, so this may be a read error. The chain uses TRBV11-2 and TRBJ2-7; D possibly matches TRBD1 or TRBD2 (5 bases each). This CDR3 has 12 residues. From germline, CDR1 is SGHAT and CDR2 FQNNGV. Trimming cost V 11 bases and J 2 bases, with 13 bases left between them. The CDR3 is CAGGWTTYEQYF. Written as DNA, the CDR3 is TGTGCCGGGGGATGGACAACCTACGAGCAGTACTTC.

A note on this clonotype: One junction end does not reproduce the germline sequence, and a read error may be involved. This CDR3 is CARSQREAGEELFF. The DNA for the CDR3 is TGTGCCCGCAGCCAAAGAGAGGCGGGCGAGGAGCTGTTTTTT. The chain joins TRBV11-2 to TRBJ2-2, with a tentative D call TRBD2 (5 bases). CDR1 and CDR2 from the germline V gene are SGHAT and FQNNGV. CDR3 length: 14 residues.

Remarks on this clonotype: A read error may be the cause here, since a much bigger clone is one base away. CDR3 bases: TGTGCCAGCAATCCAATAGCGGGAGGTTCCTACAATGAGCAGTTCTTC. This translates into CASNPIAGGSYNEQFF. The rearrangement uses TRBV6-2 or TRBV6-3 and TRBJ2-1, with 10 positions matching TRBD2. The CDR3 extends over 16 amino acids. CDR1 and CDR2 (germline): MNHEY, SVGEGT. V shed 7 bases and J 1 base; nucleotides not matched to a gene: 7.

On this clonotype itself: This may arise from a read error, as a much more abundant clone is one base away. The chain joins TRBV6-6 to TRBJ2-7; possibly TRBD1 for D (6 bases). The CDR3 runs 17 residues. V lost 2 bases and J 3 bases, leaving 20 bases between the germline ends. Germline CDR1 reads MNHNY; CDR2 reads SVGAGI (reference sequence). CDR3: CASSYLITPGHDYEQYF. The CDR3 DNA sequence: TGTGCCAGCAGTTACCTTATTACACCGGGACACGACTACGAGCAGTACTTC.

A remark on this clonotype: It is likely a read error, because the conserved phenylalanine at the end of the CDR3 is missing. This chain uses TRBV28 with TRBJ2-7; 9 nucleotides match TRBD2. The CDR3 loop spans 18 amino acids. J lost 3 bases, V lost 4 bases, and 16 bases had no gene match. The germline CDR1 and CDR2 sequences are MDHEN and SYDVKM. The CDR3 region is CASSSHFPGSGRNYEQYL. Written as DNA, the CDR3 is TGTGCCAGCAGTTCCCACTTCCCAGGTAGCGGGAGAAACTACGAGCAGTACCTC.

The rearrangement links TRBV12-3 or TRBV12-4 to TRBJ1-5; unclear D gene. Between the trimmed V and J ends, which lost 11 bases and 5 bases, there was a span of 16 bases. The CDR3 runs to 13 residues. The CDR3 here is CAGKGSWDQPQHF. In DNA, the CDR3 is TGTGCCGGCAAAGGCTCTTGGGATCAGCCCCAGCATTTT.

Note on this clonotype: A much more abundant neighbour one base away suggests this may be a read error. CDR3: CSVTAGVGDYGYTF. The CDR3 nucleotides are TGCAGCGTAACAGCAGGGGTGGGGGACTATGGCTACACCTTC. The chain couples TRBV29-1 to TRBJ1-2, with TRBD1 as a possible D gene (6 bases). CDR1 and CDR2 from the germline V gene are SQVTM and ANQGSEA. Trimming stripped 6 bases from V and 3 bases from J, with 17 bases between. The CDR3 consists of 14 residues. Looking up the rest from reference TRBV29-1 and TRBJ1-2 gives the full variable domain: SAVISQKPSRDICQRGTSLTIQCQVDSQVTMMFWYRQQPGQSLTLIATANQGSEATYESGFVIDKFPISRPNLTFSTLTVSNMSPEDSSIYLCSVTAGVGDYGYTFGSGTRLTVV.

As concerns this clonotype: At one end, the junction sequence differs from germline, possibly due to a read error. CDR3 DNA: TGTGCCAGTAGCTTGGTCGTAGCGGGAGGGCCGATCCATGAGCAGTTCTTC. Translating gives CASSLVVAGGPIHEQFF. This chain links TRBV11-1 with TRBJ2-1; 11 nucleotides match TRBD2. This CDR3 is 17 amino acids long. Germline loops: CDR1 SGHAT, CDR2 FQDESV (reference sequence).